This entry concerns a single T cell receptor beta chain. The antigen remains unidentified. This record comes from a study of T-cell reconstitution after alpha-beta-depleted transplantation in children. Study-level points and caveats: After one year, T-cell counts and TCRbeta diversity mostly came from new T cells. TCRbeta diversity was high at day 60 in some patients (a result of surviving recipient T cells and thymic progenitors). Two months or so post-transplant, alpha-beta T cells reportedly derived from several hundred expanded graft clones.

Germline CDR1 reads MNHEY; CDR2 reads SVGEGT. Trimming left V 6 bases short and J 4 bases short, with 7 bases between. CDR3 length: 12 amino acids. Researchers prepared the TCRbeta library using unique molecular identifiers, the study reports. TCRdb re-analysed the PCR reads in MiXCR, keeping a single row per CDR3 protein. The repertoire includes hundreds of thousands of distinct CDR3 sequences, 16% of them detected once, and around 41% sits in the top ten. The J gene is TRBJ1-3, the V gene TRBV6-2 or TRBV6-3, with no clear D. The source material was PBMCs, mostly from graft donor cells, sampled 360 days after TCRalphabeta/CD19-depleted stem cell transplant. This sequence originates from a male patient between 2 and 15 years old who had a stem cell transplant for acute lymphoblastic leukemia, so the T cells may come from the graft donor. The CDR3 DNA follows: TGTGCCAGCAGACAAGGAGGAAACACCATATATTTT. Translated, it gives CASRQGGNTIYF.